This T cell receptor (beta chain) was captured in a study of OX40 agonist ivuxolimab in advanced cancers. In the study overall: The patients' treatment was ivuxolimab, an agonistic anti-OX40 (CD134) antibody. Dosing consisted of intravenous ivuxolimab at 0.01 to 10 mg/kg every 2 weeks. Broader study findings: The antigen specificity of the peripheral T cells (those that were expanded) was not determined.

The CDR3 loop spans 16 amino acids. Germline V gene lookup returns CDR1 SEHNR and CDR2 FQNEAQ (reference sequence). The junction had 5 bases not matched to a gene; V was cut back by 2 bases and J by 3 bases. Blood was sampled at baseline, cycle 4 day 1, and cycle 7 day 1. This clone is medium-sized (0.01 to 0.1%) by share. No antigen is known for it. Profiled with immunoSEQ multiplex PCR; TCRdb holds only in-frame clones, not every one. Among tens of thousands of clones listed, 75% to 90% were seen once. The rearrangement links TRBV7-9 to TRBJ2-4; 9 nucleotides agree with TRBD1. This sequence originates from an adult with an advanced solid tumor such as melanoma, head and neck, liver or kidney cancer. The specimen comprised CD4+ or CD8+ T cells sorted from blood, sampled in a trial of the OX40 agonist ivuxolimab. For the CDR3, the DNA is TGTGCCAGCAGCTTATTAGGACAGGGGAACAAAAACATTCAGTACTTC. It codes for CASSLLGQGNKNIQYF.